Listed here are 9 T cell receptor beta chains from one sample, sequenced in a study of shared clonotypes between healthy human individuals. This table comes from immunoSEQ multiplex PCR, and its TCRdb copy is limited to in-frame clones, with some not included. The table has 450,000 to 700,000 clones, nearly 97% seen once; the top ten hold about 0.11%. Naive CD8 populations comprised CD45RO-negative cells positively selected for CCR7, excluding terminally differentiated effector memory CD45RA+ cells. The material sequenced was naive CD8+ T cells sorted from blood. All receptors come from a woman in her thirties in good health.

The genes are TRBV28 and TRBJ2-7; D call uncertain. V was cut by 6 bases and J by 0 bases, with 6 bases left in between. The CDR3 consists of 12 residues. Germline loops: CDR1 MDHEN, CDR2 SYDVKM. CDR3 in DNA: TGTGCCAGCAGGCCGAGCTCCTACGAGCAGTACTTC. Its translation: CASRPSSYEQYF. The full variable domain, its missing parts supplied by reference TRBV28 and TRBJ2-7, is DVKVTQSSRYLVKRTGEKVFLECVQDMDHENMFWYRQDPGLGLRLIYFSYDVKMKEKGDIPEGYSVSREKKERFSLILESASTNQTSMYLCASRPSSYEQYFGPGTRLTVT.

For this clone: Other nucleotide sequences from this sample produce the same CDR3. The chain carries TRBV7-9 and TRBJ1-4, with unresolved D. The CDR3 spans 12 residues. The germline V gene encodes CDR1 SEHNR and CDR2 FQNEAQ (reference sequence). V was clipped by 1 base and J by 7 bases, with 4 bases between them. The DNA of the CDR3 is TGTGCCAGCAGCTTAGAGGGTGAAAAACTGTTTTTT. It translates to CASSLEGEKLFF.

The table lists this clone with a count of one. The CDR3 protein is CASSPQGNEQFF. CDR3 sequence (DNA): TGTGCCAGCAGCCCGCAGGGCAATGAGCAGTTCTTC. The chain joins TRBV7-9 to TRBJ2-1; tentatively, D is TRBD1 (5 bases). Germline CDR1 and CDR2: SEHNR and FQNEAQ (reference sequence). The germline V and J ends were trimmed by 5 bases and 6 bases, with 8 bases remaining between them. This CDR3 is 12 amino acids long.

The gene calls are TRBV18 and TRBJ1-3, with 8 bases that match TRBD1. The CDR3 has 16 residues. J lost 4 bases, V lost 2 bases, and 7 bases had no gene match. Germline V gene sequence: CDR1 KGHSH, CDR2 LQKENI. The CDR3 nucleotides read TGTGCCAGCTCACCAATAAAGGGACAGGACGGAAACACCATATATTTT. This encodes CASSPIKGQDGNTIYF.

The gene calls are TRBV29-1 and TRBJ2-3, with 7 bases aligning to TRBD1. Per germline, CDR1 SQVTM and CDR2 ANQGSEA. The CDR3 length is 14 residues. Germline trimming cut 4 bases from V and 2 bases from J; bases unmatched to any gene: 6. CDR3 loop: CSVVLGQHTDTQYF. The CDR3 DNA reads TGCAGCGTTGTGCTGGGACAGCACACAGATACGCAGTATTTT.

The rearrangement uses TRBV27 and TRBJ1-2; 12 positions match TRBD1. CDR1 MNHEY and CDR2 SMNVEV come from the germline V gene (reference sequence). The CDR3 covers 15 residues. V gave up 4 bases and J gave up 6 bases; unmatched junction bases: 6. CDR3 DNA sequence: TGTGCCAGCAGTTCACCGGGACAGGGGGCCGATGGCTACACCTTC. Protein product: CASSSPGQGADGYTF.

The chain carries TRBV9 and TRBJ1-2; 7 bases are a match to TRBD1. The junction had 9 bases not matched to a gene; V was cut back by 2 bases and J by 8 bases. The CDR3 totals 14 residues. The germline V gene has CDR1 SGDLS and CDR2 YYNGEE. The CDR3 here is CASSVRGGARGYTF. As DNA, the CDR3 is TGTGCCAGCAGCGTTCGAGGGGGCGCAAGGGGCTACACCTTC.

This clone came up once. This CDR3 is CASTGQVNTEAFF. Here the CDR3 DNA reads TGCGCCAGCACGGGACAGGTGAACACTGAAGCTTTCTTT. The chain carries TRBV10-2 and TRBJ1-1, with 8 bases that match TRBD1. J gave up 0 bases and V 7 bases, and 1 base lay outside the gene matches. From germline, CDR1 is WSHSY and CDR2 SAAADI. CDR3 length equals 13 residues.

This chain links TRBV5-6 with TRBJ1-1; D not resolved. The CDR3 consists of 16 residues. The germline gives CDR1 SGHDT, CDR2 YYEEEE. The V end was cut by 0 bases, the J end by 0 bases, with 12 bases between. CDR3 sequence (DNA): TGTGCCAGCAGCTTGGCGGACGGGCAACTGAACACTGAAGCTTTCTTT. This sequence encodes CASSLADGQLNTEAFF.